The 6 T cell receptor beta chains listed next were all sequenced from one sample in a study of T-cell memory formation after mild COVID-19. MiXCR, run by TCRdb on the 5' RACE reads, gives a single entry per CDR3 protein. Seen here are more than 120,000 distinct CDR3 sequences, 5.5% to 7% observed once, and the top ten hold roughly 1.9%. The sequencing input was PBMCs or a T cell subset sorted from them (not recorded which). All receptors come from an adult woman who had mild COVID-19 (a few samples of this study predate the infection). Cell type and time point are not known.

The CDR3 reads CASSRTGANQPQHF. The CDR3 DNA is TGTGCCAGCAGCCGGACAGGGGCAAATCAGCCCCAGCATTTT. The rearrangement joins TRBV12-3 or TRBV12-4 to TRBJ1-5; 9 bases match TRBD1. V lost 6 bases and J lost 4; bases outside the gene matches: 4. The CDR3 sequence is 14 residues long.

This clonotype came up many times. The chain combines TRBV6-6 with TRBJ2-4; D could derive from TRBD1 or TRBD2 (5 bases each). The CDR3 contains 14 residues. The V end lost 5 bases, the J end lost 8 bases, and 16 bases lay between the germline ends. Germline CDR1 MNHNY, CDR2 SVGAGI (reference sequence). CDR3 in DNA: TGTGCCAGCAGTCCCGGGACCGCTAGAGACATTCAGTACTTC. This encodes CASSPGTARDIQYF.

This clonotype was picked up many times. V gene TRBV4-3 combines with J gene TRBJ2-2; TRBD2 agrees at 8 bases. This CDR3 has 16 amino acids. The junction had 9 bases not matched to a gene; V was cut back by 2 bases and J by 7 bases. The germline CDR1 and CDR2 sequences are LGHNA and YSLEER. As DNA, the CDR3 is TGCGCCAGCAGCCAACCAGCGGGAGTCAAAGGCGGGGAGCTGTTTTTT. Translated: CASSQPAGVKGGELFF.

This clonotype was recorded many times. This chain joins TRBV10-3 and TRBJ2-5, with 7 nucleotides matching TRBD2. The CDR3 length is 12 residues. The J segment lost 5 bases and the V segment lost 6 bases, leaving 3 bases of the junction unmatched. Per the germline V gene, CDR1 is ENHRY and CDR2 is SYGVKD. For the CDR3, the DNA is TGTGCCATCAGGGGAGGGAGTGAGACCCAGTACTTC. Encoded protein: CAIRGGSETQYF.

CDR3 amino acids: CASSSRRKSTDTQYF. The CDR3 DNA follows: TGTGCCAGCAGCTCCCGGCGAAAAAGCACAGATACGCAGTATTTT. The chain links TRBV7-2 to TRBJ2-3; D is uncertain. The CDR3 length is 15 residues. V was clipped by 4 bases and J by 0 bases, with 11 bases between them. From germline, CDR1 is SGHTA and CDR2 FQGNSA.

The CDR3 is CATSDAGTPANTGELFF. In DNA, the CDR3 is TGTGCCACCAGTGATGCCGGGACACCTGCGAACACCGGGGAGCTGTTTTTT. The V and J genes are TRBV24-1 and TRBJ2-2, with D possibly TRBD1 on 6 matching bases. This CDR3 is 17 amino acids long. The V gene lost 3 bases and the J gene lost 0 bases, with 13 bases spanning the gap. Per germline, CDR1 KGHDR and CDR2 SFDVKD.